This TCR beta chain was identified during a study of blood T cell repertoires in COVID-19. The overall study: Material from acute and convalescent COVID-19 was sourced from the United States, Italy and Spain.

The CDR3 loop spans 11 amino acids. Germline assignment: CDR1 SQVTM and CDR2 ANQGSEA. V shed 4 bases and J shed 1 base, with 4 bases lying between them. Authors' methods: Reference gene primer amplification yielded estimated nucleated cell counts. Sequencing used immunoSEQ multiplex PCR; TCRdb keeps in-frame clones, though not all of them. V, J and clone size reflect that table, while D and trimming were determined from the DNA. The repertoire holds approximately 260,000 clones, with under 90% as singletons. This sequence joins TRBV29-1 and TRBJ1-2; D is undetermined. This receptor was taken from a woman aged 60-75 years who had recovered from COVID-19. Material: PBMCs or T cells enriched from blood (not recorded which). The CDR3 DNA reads TGCAGCGTTGCTAGTAACTATGGCTACACCTTC. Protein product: CSVASNYGYTF.